A selection of T cell receptor beta chains follows, all from one sample in a study of blood T cell repertoires in COVID-19. The table came from immunoSEQ multiplex PCR; TCRdb's copy has only in-frame clones and leaves some out. The sample lists about 180,000 clones; approximately 85% were seen once. Sequenced input: peripheral blood. The source is a woman over 75 with acute or convalescent COVID-19. Both conserved end residues are part of each CDR3. A D gene is named only where the DNA matches it firmly. Clone sizes are given selectively: once, few, many, or a class where the clone is expanded.

CDR3 protein | CDR3 DNA | J gene | V gene | D gene | clone size
CASSIRGTGITYEQYF | TGTGCCAGTAGTATTAGAGGGACAGGCATCACCTACGAGCAGTACTTC | TRBJ2-7 | TRBV19 | TRBD1 | .
CASSLRLGSYEQYF | TGTGCCAGCAGCCTCCGCCTAGGCTCCTACGAGCAGTACTTC | TRBJ2-7 | TRBV3-1/TRBV3-2 | . | .
CASSYAGQGAPGYTF | TGTGCCAGCAGTTACGCTGGACAGGGGGCGCCTGGCTACACCTTC | TRBJ1-2 | TRBV6-2/TRBV6-3 | TRBD1 | .
CASSPGTSGRGETQYF | TGTGCCAGCTCACCGGGGACTAGCGGGAGAGGAGAGACCCAGTACTTC | TRBJ2-5 | TRBV18 | TRBD2 | .
CASSSQAGTGANAFF | TGTGCCAGTAGTTCTCAAGCCGGGACAGGGGCGAATGCTTTCTTT | TRBJ1-1 | TRBV19 | TRBD1 | .
CASSQGWSGEGEKLFF | TGTGCCAGCAGCCAAGGATGGTCAGGGGAGGGCGAAAAACTGTTTTTT | TRBJ1-4 | TRBV4-2 | . | .
CASSDSVGGGYGYTF | TGCGCCAGCAGCGACTCCGTGGGAGGGGGCTATGGCTACACCTTC | TRBJ1-2 | TRBV5-1 | . | .
CASSYRGMGTGELFF | TGTGCCAGCAGTTATAGGGGCATGGGCACCGGGGAGCTGTTTTTT | TRBJ2-2 | TRBV6-2/TRBV6-3 | . | .
CAISESGGLHF | TGTGCCATCAGTGAGTCGGGGGGTCTGCACTTT | TRBJ1-1 | TRBV10-3 | . | .
CASSRGDEQYF | TGTGCCAGCTCACGGGGAGACGAGCAGTACTTC | TRBJ2-7 | TRBV18 | . | .
CASSPGGNSYNEQFF | TGTGCCAGCAGCCCGGGGGGGAACTCCTACAATGAGCAGTTCTTC | TRBJ2-1 | TRBV7-2 | TRBD2 | .
CSVDGPTGNTQYF | TGCAGCGTTGATGGCCCGACTGGCAATACGCAGTATTTT | TRBJ2-3 | TRBV29-1 | . | few
CASSLEPVQETQYF | TGTGCCAGCAGCTTAGAGCCGGTCCAAGAGACCCAGTACTTC | TRBJ2-5 | TRBV11-2 | . | .
CASSPQIMAGGTRTGELFF | TGTGCCAGCAGCCCCCAAATCATGGCGGGGGGGACACGGACCGGGGAGCTGTTTTTT | TRBJ2-2 | TRBV14 | TRBD2 | .
CASSQAGTGGGEQYF | TGCGCCAGCAGCCAAGCCGGGACAGGGGGCGGAGAGCAGTACTTC | TRBJ2-7 | TRBV4-3 | TRBD1 | few
CASSSTRYNSPLHF | TGTGCCAGCAGCTCGACAAGATATAATTCACCCCTCCACTTT | TRBJ1-6 | TRBV2 | . | few
CASSPGFSPGYTF | TGTGCCAGCAGCCCTGGCTTCTCGCCAGGCTACACCTTC | TRBJ1-2 | TRBV6-6 | . | .
CASSGWTGVIAEAFF | TGTGCCAGCAGTGGCTGGACAGGGGTAATCGCTGAAGCTTTCTTT | TRBJ1-1 | TRBV25-1 | TRBD1 | .
CASSMVTGGPYNEQFF | TGCGCCAGCAGCATGGTAACGGGGGGGCCCTACAATGAGCAGTTCTTC | TRBJ2-1 | TRBV5-1 | TRBD2 | .
CASSPLNGLFF | TGTGCCAGCAGTCCCCTCAACGGGCTGTTTTTT | TRBJ2-2 | TRBV12-3/TRBV12-4 | . | .
CASSPTSGGPNEQFF | TGTGCCAGCAGCCCTACTAGCGGGGGGCCCAATGAGCAGTTCTTC | TRBJ2-1 | TRBV7-9 | TRBD2 | few
CASSAVQRGEGEQFF | TGTGCCAGCAGCGCGGTACAGCGGGGGGAGGGTGAGCAGTTCTTC | TRBJ2-1 | TRBV5-4 | TRBD2 | .
CSASSTSNQPQHF | TGCAGTGCTAGTTCGACAAGCAATCAGCCCCAGCATTTT | TRBJ1-5 | TRBV20-1 | . | .
CASGPAANQPQHF | TGTGCCAGCGGGCCAGCCGCTAATCAGCCCCAGCATTTT | TRBJ1-5 | TRBV6-6 | . | .
CASSLVGQNTGELFF | TGTGCCAGCAGCTTGGTGGGACAGAACACCGGGGAGCTGTTTTTT | TRBJ2-2 | TRBV5-4 | . | .
CASSWTGGQETQYF | TGCGCCAGCAGCTGGACAGGGGGACAAGAGACCCAGTACTTC | TRBJ2-5 | TRBV5-1 | TRBD1 | .
CASSLEQGSSPLHF | TGTGCCAGCAGCTTAGAACAGGGTAGTTCACCCCTCCACTTT | TRBJ1-6 | TRBV7-9 | . | .
CASSPGQGGGQPQHF | TGCGCCAGCAGCCCGGGACAGGGAGGCGGTCAGCCCCAGCATTTT | TRBJ1-5 | TRBV5-1 | TRBD1 | .
CASGLVEGTGDQIIYNEQFF | TGTGCTAGTGGTTTGGTAGAGGGGACAGGGGACCAGATTATCTACAATGAGCAGTTCTTC | TRBJ2-1 | TRBV12-5 | TRBD1 | .
CASSLAGGAEGNTIYF | TGCGCCAGCAGCTTGGCCGGGGGGGCGGAAGGAAACACCATATATTTT | TRBJ1-3 | TRBV5-1 | . | once
CASSLDGGREQFF | TGTGCCAGCAGCTTGGACGGCGGGAGGGAGCAGTTCTTC | TRBJ2-1 | TRBV5-8 | TRBD2 | .
CASSIRTTGADTQYF | TGTGCCAGTAGCATCCGAACGACAGGGGCAGATACGCAGTATTTT | TRBJ2-3 | TRBV19 | TRBD1 | .
CASSGDRLGVSYNSPLHF | TGTGCCAGCAGTGGAGACAGGTTGGGGGTCTCCTATAATTCACCCCTCCACTTT | TRBJ1-6 | TRBV25-1 | . | .
CASSLQSRGRQPQHF | TGCGCCAGCAGCCTCCAAAGCCGGGGTCGACAGCCCCAGCATTTT | TRBJ1-5 | TRBV4-1 | . | .
CASRFAGAQNQPQHF | TGTGCCAGCAGATTTGCGGGGGCGCAGAATCAGCCCCAGCATTTT | TRBJ1-5 | TRBV28 | . | .
CASSLLAGNTGELFF | TGTGCCAGCAGCTTACTAGCGGGTAACACCGGGGAGCTGTTTTTT | TRBJ2-2 | TRBV5-4 | TRBD2 | .
CASSLAQGRNYGYTF | TGTGCCAGCAGCTTGGCCCAGGGCCGTAACTATGGCTACACCTTC | TRBJ1-2 | TRBV5-5 | . | few
CASSESRVRAHEQYF | TGCGCCAGCAGTGAGTCCCGAGTCAGGGCCCACGAGCAGTACTTC | TRBJ2-7 | TRBV10-1 | . | .
CASSQRTEILTNEKLFF | TGTGCCAGCAGCCAACGGACAGAAATTCTAACTAATGAAAAACTGTTTTTT | TRBJ1-4 | TRBV4-2 | . | .
CASSHFGEVNYGYTF | TGTGCCAGCAGTCACTTCGGGGAGGTAAACTATGGCTACACCTTC | TRBJ1-2 | TRBV6-5 | . | .
CVTSDPGGSTDTQYF | TGTGTCACCAGTGACCCGGGGGGGAGCACAGATACGCAGTATTTT | TRBJ2-3 | TRBV24-1 | TRBD2 | .
CASSLNPGGNTEAFF | TGTGCCAGCAGCTTAAACCCGGGGGGCAACACTGAAGCTTTCTTT | TRBJ1-1 | TRBV11-1 | . | .
CASSLAVAAVPYNEQFF | TGTGCCAGCAGCTTGGCGGTTGCAGCGGTGCCCTACAATGAGCAGTTCTTC | TRBJ2-1 | TRBV7-8 | . | .
CATSRGGNTIYF | TGTGCCACGAGCCGGGGGGGAAACACCATATATTTT | TRBJ1-3 | TRBV15 | . | .
CASSASGEETQYF | TGTGCCAGCAGTGCCTCAGGGGAAGAGACCCAGTACTTC | TRBJ2-5 | TRBV6-4 | . | .
CASSAFQGEQFF | TGTGCCAGCAGCGCCTTCCAGGGTGAGCAGTTCTTC | TRBJ2-1 | TRBV9 | . | .
CAISESGSQQFF | TGTGCCATCAGTGAGTCGGGGAGCCAGCAGTTCTTC | TRBJ2-1 | TRBV10-3 | . | .
CASSIGQGSSYNSPLHF | TGTGCCAGTAGTATTGGACAGGGGAGCTCCTATAATTCACCCCTCCACTTT | TRBJ1-6 | TRBV19 | TRBD1 | .
CASVLGLAGRSTGELFF | TGTGCCAGCGTTCTTGGGCTAGCGGGAAGAAGCACCGGGGAGCTGTTTTTT | TRBJ2-2 | TRBV11-2 | TRBD2 | .
CASSLAQLNPGPEAFF | TGTGCCAGCAGCTTAGCCCAACTGAACCCAGGCCCTGAAGCTTTCTTT | TRBJ1-1 | TRBV7-2 | . | .
CASSFAGRSYNEQFF | TGTGCCAGCAGCTTCGCGGGACGGTCCTACAATGAGCAGTTCTTC | TRBJ2-1 | TRBV7-9 | . | .
CASSDRQGWSNQPQHF | TGTGCCAGTAGTGATCGACAGGGTTGGAGCAATCAGCCCCAGCATTTT | TRBJ1-5 | TRBV19 | TRBD1 | .
CASSRSSGNTIYF | TGTGCCAGCAGCCGTAGCTCTGGAAACACCATATATTTT | TRBJ1-3 | TRBV6-5 | . | .